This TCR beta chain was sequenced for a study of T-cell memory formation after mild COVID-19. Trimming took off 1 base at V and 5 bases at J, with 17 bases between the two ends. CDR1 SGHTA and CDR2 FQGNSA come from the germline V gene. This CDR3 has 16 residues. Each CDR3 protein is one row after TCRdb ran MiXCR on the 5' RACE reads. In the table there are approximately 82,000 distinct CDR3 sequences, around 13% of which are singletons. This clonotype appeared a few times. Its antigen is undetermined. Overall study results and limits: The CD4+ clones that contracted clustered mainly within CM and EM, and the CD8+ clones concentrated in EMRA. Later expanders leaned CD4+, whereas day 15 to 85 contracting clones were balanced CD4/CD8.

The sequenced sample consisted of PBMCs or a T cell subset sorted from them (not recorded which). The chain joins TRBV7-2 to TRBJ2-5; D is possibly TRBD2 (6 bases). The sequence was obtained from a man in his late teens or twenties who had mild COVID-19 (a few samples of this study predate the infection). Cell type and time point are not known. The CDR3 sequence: CASSLGGLTGRETQYF. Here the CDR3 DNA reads TGTGCCAGCAGCTTAGGAGGGTTGACGGGGAGGGAGACCCAGTACTTC.